The source of this T cell receptor (beta chain) is a study of CD8+ T cells in alopecia areata. Study-wide context: C3H/HeJ graft donors with spontaneous alopecia, aged roughly 6-13 months, supplied skin that was transplanted onto female C3H/HeJ mice aged 7-10 weeks.

Using CD4, CD8alpha, NKG2D, NKG2ACE and other markers, pooled cutaneous lymph node cells were sorted. The CDR3 is 12 residues long. Germline CDR1 and CDR2: NNHDY and SYVADS. This clone has more than one count but fewer than ten. The antigen is not known. A much larger clone lies a single base off, so this may be a read error. The gene symbols are mouse symbols. The read ends 4 residues before the CDR3 terminus; that terminus is restored from the germline J gene. The sample carries other DNA sequences with the same CDR3. Following RNA extraction, reverse transcription yielded cDNA that acted as the sequencing template. The method was immunoSEQ multiplex PCR; TCRdb's version includes in-frame clones alone and lacks a portion of them. Observed in the sample are about 300,000 clones, none of them singletons. General study points: Higher clonality and more expanded CD8+ clones appeared in lesional than normal scalp.

The origin of this receptor is a C3H/HeJ mouse with alopecia areata. This strain has MHC haplotype H2-k. Sequencing was done on a sample of CD4+ T cells sorted from a lymph node. The genes are TRBV13-3 and TRBJ2-5, with 7 nucleotides matching TRBD1. The CDR3: CASRGTEDTQYF. Incomplete CDR3 DNA: TGTGCCAGCAGGGGGACAGAAGAC.